Below, 18 T cell receptor beta chains from the same sample are listed, as sequenced in a study of T cell changes during pregnancy in multiple sclerosis. Clones were sequenced by immunoSEQ multiplex PCR, and TCRdb holds only the in-frame ones, with some missing. The sample contains fewer than 90,000 clones, around 94% of which appear only once. The sequencing used peripheral blood, collected after pregnancy. These receptors were collected from a female donor in good health, enrolled as a control in a pregnancy study.

This chain connects TRBV4-1 to TRBJ2-1; 12 bases fit TRBD2. The CDR3 covers 17 residues. The germline V gene has CDR1 MGHRA and CDR2 YSYEKL. V was clipped by 0 bases and J by 7 bases; unmatched bases: 7. CDR3 bases: TGCGCCAGCAGCCAAGATTGGTCCCTAGCGGGAGGGAATGAGCAGTTCTTC. Translated, it gives CASSQDWSLAGGNEQFF.

This clone occurred a few times. V usage is TRBV2 and J usage is TRBJ1-1; D is unresolved. V was trimmed by 4 bases and J by 0 bases, leaving 12 bases between them. This CDR3 is built from 15 residues. The germline V gene has CDR1 SNHLY and CDR2 FYNNEI. The CDR3 loop reads CASSAKARMNTEAFF. In nucleotides, the CDR3 is TGTGCCAGCAGTGCGAAGGCCAGGATGAACACTGAAGCTTTCTTT.

This clone was seen once. CDR3 loop: CASSRDRGNSYEQYF. The CDR3 coding sequence is TGTGCCAGCAGTAGGGACAGGGGGAATTCCTACGAGCAGTACTTC. The chain carries TRBV28 and TRBJ2-7; TRBD1 aligns across 11 bases. Germline CDR1 MDHEN, CDR2 SYDVKM. The CDR3 totals 15 residues. The junction had 4 bases not matched to a gene; V was cut back by 5 bases and J by 1 base.

The chain joins TRBV28 to TRBJ2-1; D perhaps matches TRBD2 (6 bases). CDR3 length: 12 amino acids. Trimming pared 5 bases from V and 15 bases from J, leaving 17 bases between. CDR1 is MDHEN, CDR2 SYDVKM, per germline. The CDR3 loop reads CASSVHTGLLFF. The CDR3 DNA is TGTGCCAGCAGTGTACATACGGGACTTCTGTTCTTC.

The chain links TRBV5-1 to TRBJ2-5, with D possibly matching TRBD1 (6 bases). The V end lost 0 bases, the J end lost 2 bases, and 11 bases lay between the germline ends. Germline V gene lookup returns CDR1 SGHRS and CDR2 YFSETQ. The CDR3 has 15 residues. The CDR3 loop is CASSLGGQLQETQYF. Written as DNA, the CDR3 is TGCGCCAGCAGCTTGGGAGGACAGTTACAAGAGACCCAGTACTTC.

The gene calls are TRBV28 and TRBJ2-7; 13 nucleotides agree with TRBD2. Per the germline V gene, CDR1 is MDHEN and CDR2 is SYDVKM. The V and J ends lost 6 bases and 7 bases, in that order; junction bases with no gene match: 12. CDR3 length equals 16 residues. The chain's CDR3 is CASSYGRLAGGGEQYF. The DNA for the CDR3 is TGTGCCAGCAGCTACGGAAGACTAGCGGGAGGAGGTGAGCAGTACTTC.

The rearrangement joins TRBV28 to TRBJ1-5; 7 bases fit TRBD1. V shed 8 bases, J shed 4 bases, and the junction held 5 bases outside the gene matches. From germline, CDR1 is MDHEN and CDR2 SYDVKM. This CDR3 comprises 13 residues. This CDR3 reads CASWTGLNQPQHF. CDR3 coding DNA: TGTGCCAGCTGGACAGGTCTTAATCAGCCCCAGCATTTT.

This chain links TRBV5-1 with TRBJ2-7; TRBD2 aligns across 10 bases. The length of the CDR3 is 14 residues. V shed 5 bases and J 3 bases; nucleotides not matched to a gene: 5. Germline V gene data show CDR1 as SGHRS and CDR2 as YFSETQ. CDR3 coding DNA: TGCGCCAGCAGTGGAACTAGCGGGAACTACGAGCAGTACTTC. Protein: CASSGTSGNYEQYF.

V gene TRBV7-9 combines with J gene TRBJ2-3; D perhaps matches TRBD1 (5 bases). The V gene's germline CDR1 is SEHNR and CDR2 FQNEAQ (reference sequence). Between the trimmed V and J ends, which lost 5 bases and 0 bases, there was a span of 9 bases. This CDR3 comprises 14 residues. The chain's CDR3 is CASSVDRSTDTQYF. CDR3 bases: TGTGCCAGCAGCGTCGACAGAAGCACAGATACGCAGTATTTT.

The gene calls are TRBV29-1 and TRBJ2-1; the match to TRBD2 covers 9 bases. Germline CDR1 and CDR2: SQVTM and ANQGSEA. The CDR3 contains 13 residues. Trimming took 2 bases from V and 5 from J; bases not matched to a gene: 1. The CDR3 coding sequence is TGCAGCGTTGAATCTAGCGGGGACAATGAGCAGTTCTTC. Protein sequence: CSVESSGDNEQFF.

This sequence joins TRBV28 and TRBJ1-3, with 9 bases lining up with TRBD1. Trimming took 5 bases from V and 5 from J; bases not matched to a gene: 7. The CDR3 runs 15 residues. Germline values: CDR1 MDHEN, CDR2 SYDVKM. The CDR3 region has the DNA TGTGCCAGCAGTGCTTTGGACAGGGGCAGAAACACCATATATTTT. It yields the protein CASSALDRGRNTIYF.

The chain couples TRBV19 to TRBJ2-1, with 9 positions matching TRBD2. The CDR3 has 14 residues. The junction had 1 base not matched to a gene; V was cut back by 3 bases and J by 4 bases. Germline V gene data show CDR1 as LNHDA and CDR2 as SQIVND (reference sequence). The CDR3 DNA follows: TGTGCCAGTAGTATGGGACTAGCTTACAATGAGCAGTTCTTC. Encoded protein: CASSMGLAYNEQFF.

Written as DNA, the CDR3 is TGTGCCAGCAGCCTTAGGACAGCCCAGGACACCATATATTTT. Its protein product is CASSLRTAQDTIYF. The chain links TRBV7-8 to TRBJ1-3, with D possibly being TRBD1 (6 bases). Germline V lookup: CDR1 SGHVS, CDR2 FQNEAQ. The CDR3 has 14 residues. V shed 5 bases and J shed 8 bases, with 16 bases lying between them.

The table lists this clone with a count of one. This chain connects TRBV20-1 to TRBJ2-3; D is ambiguous. This CDR3 spans 11 amino acids. Germline V gene sequence: CDR1 DFQATT, CDR2 SNEGSKA (reference sequence). The CDR3 spells CRAISTDTQYF. As DNA, the CDR3 is TGCAGAGCGATAAGCACAGATACGCAGTATTTT.

This chain joins TRBV19 and TRBJ2-3, with TRBD1 as a possible D gene (5 bases). Germline CDR1 LNHDA, CDR2 SQIVND (reference sequence). The CDR3 is 15 residues long. V lost 1 base and J 7 bases, leaving 15 bases between the germline ends. CDR3 coding DNA: TGTGCCAGTAGTATAGCGGGCAGGGCGACGAATACGCAGTATTTT. It translates to CASSIAGRATNTQYF.

J is TRBJ2-3 and V is TRBV9; possibly TRBD1 for D (5 bases). Between the trimmed V and J ends, which lost 4 bases and 2 bases, there was a span of 14 bases. The V gene's germline CDR1 is SGDLS and CDR2 YYNGEE. The CDR3 extends over 15 amino acids. The CDR3 sequence is CASSSRQRPTDTQYF. The CDR3 DNA sequence: TGTGCCAGCAGCTCGCGACAGAGACCCACAGATACGCAGTATTTT.

This rearrangement joins TRBV5-1 to TRBJ1-1; D not certain. Germline V CDR1 and CDR2: SGHRS, YFSETQ. CDR3 length: 15 amino acids. V lost 2 bases and J 0 bases, leaving 11 bases between the germline ends. The CDR3 loop reads CASSFKSHMNTEAFF. CDR3 nucleotides: TGCGCCAGCAGCTTTAAGTCACACATGAACACTGAAGCTTTCTTT.

The V call is TRBV10-3, the J call TRBJ1-2; D gene ambiguous. This CDR3 has 17 residues. V was pared by 0 bases and J by 3 bases, with 17 bases between. The germline gives CDR1 ENHRY, CDR2 SYGVKD. CDR3 protein: CAISESDTIKQHYGYTF. CDR3 in DNA: TGTGCCATCAGTGAGTCCGACACCATCAAACAGCACTATGGCTACACCTTC.